The 24 T cell receptor beta chains below all came from one sample that was sequenced in a study of CXCR3-negative and CXCR3-positive naive CD8 T cells. The libraries of TRB cDNA were prepared using 5' RACE with UMI labels. TCRdb processed the 5' RACE reads again and assigns one entry to each CDR3 protein, with no DNA. The sample holds under 85,000 distinct CDR3 sequences. Sequenced: naive CXCR3- CD8+ T cells from blood. Subset in this sample: CD45RO-CCR7+CD27+CD95- naive CD8+ T cells lacking CXCR3 (TNR3-). Receptors were obtained from a human donor in good health. Some clones in this sample may be carry-over from other donors' samples.

This rearrangement joins TRBV10-3 to TRBJ2-7; TCRdb's assignment of TRBD2 cannot be checked, as there is no DNA. Germline V gene data show CDR1 as ENHRY and CDR2 as SYGVKD. CDR3 length: 16 residues. CDR3 in amino acids: CAISESTGLARYEQYF.

V gene TRBV28 combines with J gene TRBJ2-7; with no DNA, the TCRdb D assignment of TRBD1 cannot be verified. Germline-derived CDR1 and CDR2 are MDHEN and SYDVKM. CDR3 size: 15 residues. The CDR3: CASSLFGGIPYEQYF.

The chain is built from TRBV29-1 and TRBJ2-1. CDR1 is SQVTM and CDR2 is ANQGSEA in the germline V gene. This CDR3 is built from 15 residues. The CDR3 loop is CSVEDRGSENNEQFF.

The chain carries TRBV7-9 and TRBJ1-1. CDR3 size: 15 residues. CDR1 is SEHNR and CDR2 is FQNEAQ in the germline V gene (reference sequence). The CDR3 spells CASSFREVGDTEAFF.

The chain links TRBV29-1 to TRBJ2-7. CDR1 and CDR2 from the germline V gene are SQVTM and ANQGSEA. The CDR3 is made up of 13 amino acids. CDR3: CSAIRSGTYEQYF.

The chain joins TRBV6-5 to TRBJ2-1. Germline V lookup: CDR1 MNHEY, CDR2 SVGAGI. The CDR3 consists of 13 residues. The CDR3: CASSYSYGIEQFF.

V is TRBV7-9 and J is TRBJ2-7; TCRdb's D call of TRBD1 is untestable without DNA. The CDR3 is 14 amino acids. CDR1 is SEHNR and CDR2 is FQNEAQ in the germline V gene (reference sequence). The chain's CDR3 is CASSSRQGANEQYF.

The rearrangement uses TRBV29-1 and TRBJ2-2; TCRdb gives TRBD1 as the D gene, but with no DNA this cannot be confirmed. CDR1 and CDR2 from the germline V gene are SQVTM and ANQGSEA. The CDR3 spans 15 residues. This chain's CDR3 is CSAPKGREEVGELFF.

This chain joins TRBV6-5 and TRBJ2-1. There are 14 residues in the CDR3. The germline V gene encodes CDR1 MNHEY and CDR2 SVGAGI. The CDR3 spells CASSYSTSLGEQFF.

The CDR3 spells CATSRSPAEANTIYF. The rearrangement joins TRBV15 to TRBJ1-3; TCRdb reports TRBD1, a call that lacks DNA to check it against. This CDR3 comprises 15 residues. Germline V lookup: CDR1 LNHNV, CDR2 YYDKDF (reference sequence).

The chain has TRBV28 and TRBJ2-1; TCRdb designates TRBD2, a call that cannot be tested without DNA. The CDR3 runs to 13 residues. Germline values: CDR1 MDHEN, CDR2 SYDVKM. CDR3 region: CASSLPSGNEQFF.

The chain employs TRBV7-9 and TRBJ1-1; the TCRdb D gene call, TRBD1, has no DNA to confirm it. This CDR3 region has 15 residues. Germline lookup yields CDR1 SEHNR and CDR2 FQNEAQ (reference sequence). CDR3: CASSLSFRANTEAFF.

This chain connects TRBV29-1 to TRBJ2-3; there is no DNA to check the TCRdb D call of TRBD1. CDR1 and CDR2 from the germline V gene are SQVTM and ANQGSEA. The CDR3 extends over 13 amino acids. This CDR3 reads CSVGDRVTDTQYF.

V and J are TRBV21-1 and TRBJ2-3; TCRdb names TRBD2, which stays unverified in the absence of DNA. TRBV21-1 is reported as a pseudogene. This CDR3 has 17 residues. The CDR3 reads CASSLPPSGTSTDTQYF.

V usage is TRBV27 and J usage is TRBJ1-1; there is no DNA to check the TCRdb D call of TRBD1. Germline values: CDR1 MNHEY, CDR2 SMNVEV (reference sequence). The CDR3 is made up of 13 amino acids. The CDR3 spells CASSYASTGEAFF.

The rearrangement joins TRBV29-1 to TRBJ2-7; TCRdb reports TRBD2, a call that lacks DNA to check it against. Germline loops: CDR1 SQVTM, CDR2 ANQGSEA. The CDR3 contains 15 residues. This chain's CDR3 is CSVELAGGSSYEQYF.

V usage is TRBV7-6 and J usage is TRBJ2-7. CDR1 and CDR2 (germline): SGHVS, FNYEAQ. This CDR3 is 12 amino acids long. This CDR3 reads CASSLNSGEQYF.

V and J are TRBV6-5 and TRBJ2-7. Germline loops: CDR1 MNHEY, CDR2 SVGAGI. The CDR3 sequence is 14 residues long. CDR3 loop: CASSYSGRIYEQYF.

The V call is TRBV3-1, the J call TRBJ2-4; with no DNA, the TCRdb D assignment of TRBD2 cannot be verified. The CDR3 has 15 residues. Germline lookup yields CDR1 LGHDT and CDR2 YNNKEL (reference sequence). The chain's CDR3 is CASSTGTSGVNIQYF.

The chain couples TRBV28 to TRBJ1-2; TCRdb's D gene call, TRBD1, goes unchecked for lack of DNA. The germline gives CDR1 MDHEN, CDR2 SYDVKM. The CDR3 runs to 13 residues. CDR3 amino acids: CASSPGQGYGYTF.

The V and J genes are TRBV28 and TRBJ2-1; TCRdb's D call, TRBD1, is unchecked because there is no DNA. This CDR3 spans 15 amino acids. In germline, CDR1 is MDHEN, CDR2 SYDVKM. This CDR3 reads CASSSTGFSYNEQFF.

The J gene is TRBJ2-7, the V gene TRBV4-1; TCRdb indicates TRBD1, and absent DNA this call remains unverified. The germline V gene encodes CDR1 MGHRA and CDR2 YSYEKL. The CDR3 is 16 residues long. This chain's CDR3 is CASSQDRGQGSSEQYF.

This chain joins TRBV20-1 and TRBJ2-1. The CDR3 is 13 residues long. Per germline, CDR1 DFQATT and CDR2 SNEGSKA (reference sequence). CDR3 protein: CSASKSSYNEQFF.

V and J are TRBV6-6 and TRBJ1-2; the D call of TRBD1 rests on TCRdb alone, since no DNA is present to check it. Germline V gene sequence: CDR1 MNHNY, CDR2 SVGAGI (reference sequence). CDR3 size: 11 residues. The CDR3: CASTPGAGYTF.